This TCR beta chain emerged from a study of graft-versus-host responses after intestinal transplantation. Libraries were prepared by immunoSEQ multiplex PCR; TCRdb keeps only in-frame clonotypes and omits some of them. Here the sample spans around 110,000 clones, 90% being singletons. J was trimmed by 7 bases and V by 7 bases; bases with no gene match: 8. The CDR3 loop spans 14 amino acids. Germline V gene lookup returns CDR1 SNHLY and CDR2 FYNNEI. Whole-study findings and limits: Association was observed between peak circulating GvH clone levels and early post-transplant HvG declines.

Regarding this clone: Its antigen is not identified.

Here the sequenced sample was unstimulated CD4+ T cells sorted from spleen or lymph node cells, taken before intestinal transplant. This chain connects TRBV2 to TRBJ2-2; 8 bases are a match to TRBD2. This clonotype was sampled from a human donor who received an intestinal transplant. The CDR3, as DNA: TGTGCCAGCAAAAAGCGGGAGACGGGCGGGGAGCTGTTTTTT. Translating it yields CASKKRETGGELFF.